These T cell receptor beta chains were read from a single sample in a study of cytomegalovirus exposure and HLA in healthy donors. Data came from immunoSEQ multiplex PCR; TCRdb stores just in-frame clones and leaves some out. Counted here are roughly 100,000 clones, roughly four fifths occurring once; the ten biggest clones make up around 7.2%. The sample consisted of PBMCs. The receptors originated from a female donor in good health and CMV-seronegative. The CDR3 runs from the conserved cysteine through the conserved F or W.

TRBV15	TRBJ2-7	CATSRDYRMGLQGYEQYF
TRBV15	TRBJ2-5	CATSRDRWARETQYF
TRBV18	TRBJ1-1	CASSGANTEAFF
TRBV7-8	TRBJ2-1	CASSPWTSNEQFF
TRBV7-3	TRBJ1-5	CASSFGFQPQHF
TRBV19	TRBJ1-1	CASTELTGKPFGTEAFF
TRBV5-1	TRBJ1-2	CASSLGQNYGYTF
TRBV7-9	TRBJ2-2	CSSSFSGVAGELFF
TRBV7-7	TRBJ2-2	CASSLTRESLELFF
TRBV5-1	TRBJ2-3	CASSFATGWTPSTDTQYF
TRBV7-9	TRBJ1-4	CASSLASEGVREKLFF
TRBV6-5	TRBJ2-7	CASRPGLAGSYEQYF
TRBV7-9	TRBJ2-3	CASSQSLAEIADTQYF
TRBV29-1	TRBJ1-5	CSVGRDNQPQHF
TRBV5-1	TRBJ2-5	CASSPPGLGRETQYF
TRBV7-7	TRBJ2-1	CASSREQGYEQFF
TRBV6-5	TRBJ2-4	CASSQIAGGKNIQYF
TRBV7-3	TRBJ2-2	CASSFSGRAGELFF
TRBV4-2	TRBJ2-4	CASSQESTAKNIQYF
TRBV11-2	TRBJ2-1	CANSLGLAGVADNEQFF
TRBV18	TRBJ2-2	CASSPQNRGRTGELFF
TRBV15	TRBJ2-7	CATSRDPGQPYEQYF
TRBV6-5	TRBJ1-1	CASRPGQGLAEAFF
TRBV5-1	TRBJ2-1	CASSGTGSKNDEQFF
TRBV11-2	TRBJ1-3	CASSSLREGSNTIYF
TRBV5-1	TRBJ2-7	CASSLAGEQYF